These 28 T cell receptor beta chains were sequenced from one sample in a study of shared clonotypes between healthy human individuals. Sequencing used immunoSEQ multiplex PCR; TCRdb keeps in-frame clones, though not all of them. The table shows around 690,000 clones, with roughly 88% occurring only once. Sequencing was carried out using memory CD8+ T cells from PBMCs. Subset of the sample: CD45RO+ cells pooled with CCR7-negative TemRA cells. The receptors shown here come from a man younger than 35 in good health. Some clones in this sample may be carry-over from other donors' samples.

This rearrangement joins TRBV7-9 to TRBJ1-4; D remains ambiguous. The V and J ends lost 5 bases and 2 bases respectively, with 15 bases between them. The CDR3 has 16 amino acids. CDR1 SEHNR and CDR2 FQNEAQ come from the germline V gene (reference sequence). The CDR3 is CASSPPSSRTNEKLFF. The CDR3 bases are TGTGCCAGCAGCCCACCCTCTTCAAGGACTAATGAAAAACTGTTTTTT.

This clone was detected only a few times. V is TRBV13 and J is TRBJ2-5; D is unclear. Germline V gene sequence: CDR1 PRHDT, CDR2 FYEKMQ (reference sequence). The CDR3 is 14 amino acids. Trimming pared 5 bases from V and 0 bases from J, leaving 10 bases between. In DNA, the CDR3 is TGTGCCAGCAGCACGCGACGGGACCAAGAGACCCAGTACTTC. It yields the protein CASSTRRDQETQYF. The whole variable domain, remainder taken from reference TRBV13 and TRBJ2-5, is AAGVIQSPRHLIKEKRETATLKCYPIPRHDTVYWYQQGPGQDPQFLISFYEKMQSDKGSIPDRFSAQQFSDYHSELNMSSLELGDSALYFCASSTRRDQETQYFGPGTRLLVL.

V is TRBV6-5 and J is TRBJ2-7, with D perhaps TRBD1 or TRBD2 (6 bases each). Germline lookup yields CDR1 MNHEY and CDR2 SVGAGI. V shed 5 bases and J shed 0 bases, with 14 bases lying between them. The CDR3 extends over 15 amino acids. The CDR3 DNA reads as TGTGCCAGCAGTCTTCGAGGGGGGACCTCCTACGAGCAGTACTTC. Amino acids: CASSLRGGTSYEQYF.

This chain joins TRBV29-1 and TRBJ1-5, with 9 bases matching TRBD1. The CDR3 loop spans 13 amino acids. Germline assignment: CDR1 SQVTM and CDR2 ANQGSEA. The junction had 7 bases not matched to a gene; V was cut back by 7 bases and J by 6 bases. The CDR3 here is CSARDREGQPQHF. CDR3 DNA sequence: TGCAGCGCCCGGGACAGGGAGGGTCAGCCCCAGCATTTT. Complete variable domain (other parts from reference TRBV29-1 and TRBJ1-5): SAVISQKPSRDICQRGTSLTIQCQVDSQVTMMFWYRQQPGQSLTLIATANQGSEATYESGFVIDKFPISRPNLTFSTLTVSNMSPEDSSIYLCSARDREGQPQHFGDGTRLSIL.

This clone has only a few counts. The chain uses TRBV19 and TRBJ2-1; maybe TRBD2 (7 bases). Trimming stripped 5 bases from V and 10 bases from J, with 15 bases between. Germline-derived CDR1 and CDR2 are LNHDA and SQIVND (reference sequence). The length of the CDR3 is 13 residues. CDR3 DNA sequence: TGTGCCAGTAGTGCGGGGGCAGGACTGGAGCAGTTCTTC. Its protein is CASSAGAGLEQFF.

The chain is built from TRBV28 and TRBJ2-7, with TRBD1 matching over 10 bases. The CDR3 loop spans 16 amino acids. V was clipped by 6 bases and J by 1 base; unmatched bases: 9. CDR1 is MDHEN and CDR2 is SYDVKM in the germline V gene. The CDR3 protein is CASSPRRGQGSYEQYF. CDR3 coding DNA: TGTGCCAGCAGCCCCCGCCGGGGACAGGGGTCCTACGAGCAGTACTTC.

This clone was counted between two and nine times. This chain joins TRBV4-3 and TRBJ1-1, with D uncertain. V lost 0 bases and J 4 bases, leaving 15 bases between the germline ends. This CDR3 is 16 amino acids long. The germline CDR1 and CDR2 sequences are LGHNA and YSLEER. CDR3 loop: CASSQDHIGVATEAFF. CDR3 bases: TGCGCCAGCAGCCAAGATCATATCGGGGTCGCCACTGAAGCTTTCTTT.

This rearrangement joins TRBV4-1 to TRBJ2-4; 7 bases agree with TRBD2. V was pared by 0 bases and J by 5 bases, with 13 bases of the junction left unmatched. The CDR3 consists of 18 residues. The germline V gene encodes CDR1 MGHRA and CDR2 YSYEKL. The CDR3 is CASSQEGPGEGIENIQYF. DNA for the CDR3: TGCGCCAGCAGCCAAGAGGGACCGGGGGAGGGTATTGAAAACATTCAGTACTTC.

In this sample, this clone turned up once. This rearrangement joins TRBV7-9 to TRBJ1-2; D is ambiguous. Trimming stripped 1 base from V and 8 bases from J, with 11 bases between. Germline V gives CDR1 SEHNR, CDR2 FQNEAQ (reference sequence). The CDR3 loop spans 13 amino acids. This CDR3 reads CASSLVTKEGYTF. CDR3 sequence (DNA): TGTGCCAGCAGCTTAGTGACAAAAGAAGGCTACACCTTC.

The chain uses TRBV27 and TRBJ2-7; weak D call: TRBD1 (6 bases). The CDR3 spans 12 residues. V lost 4 bases to trimming and J lost 6 bases, with 10 bases between them. Germline assignment: CDR1 MNHEY and CDR2 SMNVEV (reference sequence). CDR3 in DNA: TGTGCCAGCAGTTCAAGACAGGCCGAGCAGTACTTC. Its translation is CASSSRQAEQYF.

The chain couples TRBV9 to TRBJ1-3; the D is unclear. Germline V CDR1 and CDR2: SGDLS, YYNGEE. V lost 5 bases to trimming and J lost 5 bases, with 11 bases between them. The CDR3 runs to 13 residues. CDR3 sequence reads: CASSIGPRNTIYF. The CDR3 DNA reads as TGTGCCAGCAGTATAGGGCCCCGAAACACCATATATTTT.

The V gene is TRBV7-6, the J gene TRBJ2-5; 7 bases map to TRBD1. The end of the DNA is better explained by TRBJ2-7, so the J call may be wrong. This CDR3 region has 13 residues. Germline values: CDR1 SGHVS, CDR2 FNYEAQ. The CDR3 DNA reads as TGTGCCAGCAGCCCCGGGACAGACTACGAGCAGTACTTC. This translates into CASSPGTDYEQYF.

The CDR3 protein is CASSYSRGNTGELFF. The CDR3 nucleotides are TGTGCCAGCAGTTACTCGAGGGGGAACACCGGGGAGCTGTTTTTT. The J gene is TRBJ2-2, the V gene TRBV6-5; D tentatively reads TRBD1 or TRBD2 (5 bases each). CDR3 length: 15 amino acids. Deletions cut 0 bases from V and 1 base from J, with 6 bases between. The V gene's germline CDR1 is MNHEY and CDR2 SVGAGI.

This clone was observed a handful of times. The chain employs TRBV19 and TRBJ1-1; weak D call: TRBD1 (5 bases). Germline V gene lookup returns CDR1 LNHDA and CDR2 SQIVND (reference sequence). Trimming cost V 5 bases and J 4 bases, with 14 bases left between them. The length of the CDR3 is 14 residues. The CDR3 region is CASSRSTGTTEAFF. The CDR3 DNA follows: TGTGCCAGTAGTCGGTCGACGGGGACCACTGAAGCTTTCTTT.

The CDR3 reads CASSKGGEWDNEQFF. DNA of the CDR3: TGTGCCAGCAGCAAAGGGGGGGAGTGGGACAATGAGCAGTTCTTC. This sequence joins TRBV11-2 and TRBJ2-1, with D possibly matching TRBD2 (7 bases). V gave up 5 bases and J gave up 5 bases, with 16 bases separating them. Germline V gene data show CDR1 as SGHAT and CDR2 as FQNNGV. The CDR3 totals 15 residues.

The J gene is TRBJ2-7, the V gene TRBV27; TRBD2 is a possible D gene (5 bases). Germline V CDR1 and CDR2: MNHEY, SMNVEV (reference sequence). The CDR3 runs to 14 residues. V was shortened by 6 bases and J by 2 bases, with 14 bases between the two germline ends. The CDR3 is CASSLHSAAYEQYF. CDR3 in DNA: TGTGCCAGCAGCCTCCATAGCGCTGCCTACGAGCAGTACTTC.

The rearrangement links TRBV27 to TRBJ1-2; 8 nucleotides line up with TRBD1. V shed 7 bases and J 6 bases; nucleotides not matched to a gene: 7. Germline V gives CDR1 MNHEY, CDR2 SMNVEV (reference sequence). The CDR3 runs to 13 residues. CDR3 sequence reads: CASNSQGEHGYTF. The CDR3 DNA reads as TGTGCCAGCAACTCACAGGGGGAGCATGGCTACACCTTC.

V and J are TRBV7-2 and TRBJ2-2; no reliable D call. Trimming left V 2 bases short and J 8 bases short, with 12 bases between. Germline lookup yields CDR1 SGHTA and CDR2 FQGNSA. The CDR3 is 14 residues long. CDR3 amino acids: CASSLRRNLGELFF. CDR3 in DNA: TGTGCCAGCAGCTTACGGCGGAACTTGGGGGAGCTGTTTTTT. Variable domain in full (rest from reference TRBV7-2 and TRBJ2-2): GAGVSQSPSNKVTEKGKDVELRCDPISGHTALYWYRQSLGQGLEFLIYFQGNSAPDKSGLPSDRFSAERTGGSVSTLTIQRTQQEDSAVYLCASSLRRNLGELFFGEGSRLTVL.

This chain connects TRBV27 to TRBJ2-1, with 10 bases aligning to TRBD2. V was pared by 3 bases and J by 4 bases, with 3 bases of the junction left unmatched. The CDR3 runs 15 residues. Germline V gene data show CDR1 as MNHEY and CDR2 as SMNVEV (reference sequence). This CDR3 reads CASSFSGRLYNEQFF. The CDR3 coding sequence is TGTGCCAGCAGTTTTAGCGGGAGGTTATACAATGAGCAGTTCTTC.

The chain joins TRBV7-6 to TRBJ2-7, with 9 bases identical to TRBD1. Germline CDR1 reads SGHVS; CDR2 reads FNYEAQ. After removal of 5 bases from V and 0 bases from J, the junction contained 5 bases not matched to a gene. CDR3 size: 15 residues. The CDR3: CASSPPGQGSYEQYF. The CDR3 bases are TGTGCCAGCAGCCCACCGGGACAGGGCTCCTACGAGCAGTACTTC.

The chain employs TRBV28 and TRBJ1-2; D call uncertain. Germline CDR1 is MDHEN and CDR2 is SYDVKM. The CDR3 contains 16 residues. V lost 5 bases and J 4 bases, leaving 20 bases between the germline ends. The CDR3 coding sequence is TGTGCCAGCAGTACTTGGGTAGCAAGGGTACGCTATGGCTACACCTTC. It translates to CASSTWVARVRYGYTF.

The chain carries TRBV10-3 and TRBJ2-7; 12 positions match TRBD1. Germline CDR1 reads ENHRY; CDR2 reads SYGVKD. The CDR3 is made up of 18 amino acids. The V and J ends lost 3 bases and 1 base, in that order; junction bases with no gene match: 10. In DNA, the CDR3 is TGTGCCATCAGTGACACCGGGACAGGGGGCATAAATTCCTACGAGCAGTACTTC. Translation gives CAISDTGTGGINSYEQYF.

The chain couples TRBV7-8 to TRBJ2-7; TRBD2 matches at 13 bases. Per germline, CDR1 SGHVS and CDR2 FQNEAQ. The CDR3 runs 16 residues. J gave up 2 bases and V 5 bases, and 6 bases lay outside the gene matches. This CDR3 is CASSPGLAGVTYEQYF. The CDR3 DNA reads as TGTGCCAGCAGCCCTGGACTAGCGGGAGTGACCTACGAGCAGTACTTC.

CDR3 in DNA: TGCGCCAGCAGTGAACAGCGGGAGAGGGAGACCCAGTACTTC. Its protein is CASSEQRERETQYF. This rearrangement joins TRBV10-2 to TRBJ2-5, with 8 bases fitting TRBD2. The CDR3 totals 14 residues. J lost 5 bases, V lost 3 bases, and 5 bases had no gene match. The germline gives CDR1 WSHSY, CDR2 SAAADI.

V and J are TRBV27 and TRBJ2-7; TRBD2 matches 14 bases. This CDR3 region has 15 residues. From germline, CDR1 is MNHEY and CDR2 SMNVEV (reference sequence). J lost 6 bases, V lost 5 bases, and 6 bases had no gene match. The CDR3 spells CASSPGTSGRAEQYF. CDR3 DNA sequence: TGTGCCAGCAGTCCCGGGACTAGCGGGAGAGCCGAGCAGTACTTC.

The chain employs TRBV28 and TRBJ2-7, with unresolved D. The CDR3 has 13 amino acids. The germline gives CDR1 MDHEN, CDR2 SYDVKM. Between the trimmed V and J ends, which lost 6 bases and 2 bases, there was a span of 11 bases. CDR3 nucleotides: TGTGCCAGCAGGAGATTCAGAGCCTACGAGCAGTACTTC. It specifies CASRRFRAYEQYF.

This clone was recorded once. The rearrangement uses TRBV28 and TRBJ1-6, with 7 bases matching TRBD1. Germline V gene sequence: CDR1 MDHEN, CDR2 SYDVKM. The CDR3 has 17 amino acids. With 5 bases clipped from V and 1 base from J, the junction kept 8 bases outside the gene matches. CDR3 DNA: TGTGCCAGCAGTCCCCGGGACAGAGCATCCTATAATTCACCCCTCCACTTT. Translated, it gives CASSPRDRASYNSPLHF.

The CDR3 sequence is CASSQVASGRLIEQFF. CDR3 in DNA: TGCGCCAGCAGCCAAGTCGCTAGCGGGAGGCTAATAGAGCAGTTCTTC. J is TRBJ2-1 and V is TRBV4-1; TRBD2 agrees at 11 bases. The trim removed 1 base at V and 10 bases at J, leaving 9 bases unmatched. This CDR3 spans 16 amino acids. The germline V gene encodes CDR1 MGHRA and CDR2 YSYEKL.